Sequencing of this T cell receptor beta chain was carried out in a study of T-cell reconstitution after alpha-beta-depleted transplantation in children. For this clonotype: Antigen: not known.

CDR3 length equals 14 residues. V shed 4 bases, J shed 5 bases, and the junction held 8 bases outside the gene matches. Germline loops: CDR1 SGHRS, CDR2 YFSETQ. Study results and caveats: Expanded graft clones numbering several hundred reportedly gave rise to alpha-beta T cells about two months after transplant.

As it was prepared, the TCRbeta library received unique molecular identifiers. In TCRdb, the PCR reads were re-called with MiXCR into one record per CDR3 protein. The table includes under 100,000 distinct CDR3 sequences, roughly 16% detected once. This clonotype originated in a male patient between 2 and 15 years old who had a stem cell transplant for acute lymphoblastic leukemia, so the T cells may come from the graft donor. Material: PBMCs, mostly from graft donor cells, obtained 180 days after TCRalphabeta/CD19-depleted stem cell transplant. The chain couples TRBV5-1 to TRBJ2-5; the match to TRBD2 covers 7 bases. The CDR3 DNA reads as TGCGCCAGCAGCCCTCCGGGGAGGGTGGAGACCCAGTACTTC. Its translation is CASSPPGRVETQYF.